This is a list of T cell receptor beta chains from one sample in a study of immune evolution from preneoplasia to lung adenocarcinoma. Only in-frame clones appear in the TCRdb table, and some are missing; sequencing was by immunoSEQ multiplex PCR. The data hold some 4,500 clones, with over 75% observed a single time. The sequencing input was FFPE minimally invasive lung adenocarcinoma tissue. These receptors came from a person aged 55-80 years with lung adenocarcinoma. CDR3s include the opening cysteine and the closing phenylalanine or tryptophan. D genes are given only for firm matches. The listing skips clone size in some rows; elsewhere it reads once, few, many or a size class.

abundance,j_gene,len,d_gene,v_gene,CDR3aa
large,TRBJ2-3,14,TRBD2,TRBV28,CASSLLAGGDTQYF
.,TRBJ2-5,14,.,TRBV28,CASSLRRPYETQYF
.,TRBJ1-1,14,.,TRBV6-1,CASRRGAVNTEAFF
.,TRBJ2-7,14,TRBD2,TRBV10-3,CAISDLAGTYEQYF
few,TRBJ2-1,14,.,TRBV2,CASSDWGTYNEQFF
.,TRBJ2-7,14,.,TRBV5-4,CASSPRRGSYEQYF
.,TRBJ2-7,14,TRBD1,TRBV6-1,CASSEVQGDGEQYF
.,TRBJ2-1,13,.,TRBV2,CASSARGYSEQFF
.,TRBJ2-6,13,.,TRBV30,CAWGSSGANVLTF
few,TRBJ2-5,14,.,TRBV6-6,CASSYDSGLETQYF
.,TRBJ2-5,16,.,TRBV15,CATSRVQGSGDETQYF
once,TRBJ2-1,18,TRBD2,TRBV10-1,CASSSGTSGRASGYEQFF
.,TRBJ2-1,11,.,TRBV27,CASSLYDEQFF
.,TRBJ2-7,15,TRBD2,TRBV6-1,CASSWLLAESYEQYF
.,TRBJ1-1,15,.,TRBV6-5,CASSYGGPTLAEAFF
.,TRBJ1-5,15,TRBD1,TRBV19,CASSPEGQGAQPQHF
.,TRBJ1-3,16,.,TRBV15,CATSRDQSRAGNTIYF
.,TRBJ2-7,14,TRBD2,TRBV30,CAWGPSGPLYEQYF
few,TRBJ2-1,12,.,TRBV28,CASSLGYNEQFF
.,TRBJ2-1,14,TRBD2,TRBV5-1,CASSLGGSSNEQFF
.,TRBJ2-5,17,TRBD1,TRBV11-2,CASSWPADTGTEETQYF
.,TRBJ2-7,14,TRBD1,TRBV5-6,CASSPDRASYEQYF
.,TRBJ2-7,17,TRBD2,TRBV7-9,CASSFFRTSGREYEQYF
.,TRBJ1-4,15,.,TRBV5-4,CASSRFPDFNEKLFF
.,TRBJ1-2,14,.,TRBV18,CASSPGKTNYGYTF
.,TRBJ1-2,13,.,TRBV11-2,CASSLGGRQGYTF
.,TRBJ1-2,15,TRBD1,TRBV9,CASSAGGDRNYGYTF
.,TRBJ1-2,12,.,TRBV30,CAWSTGVDGYTF
.,TRBJ1-2,15,.,TRBV7-9,CASSSTAPGNYGYTF